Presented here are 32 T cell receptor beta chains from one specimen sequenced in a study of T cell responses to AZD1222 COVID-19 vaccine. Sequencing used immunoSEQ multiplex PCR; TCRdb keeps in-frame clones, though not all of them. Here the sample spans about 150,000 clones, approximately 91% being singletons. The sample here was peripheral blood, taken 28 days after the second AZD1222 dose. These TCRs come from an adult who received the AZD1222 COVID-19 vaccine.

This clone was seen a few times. The CDR3 DNA sequence: TGCAGCGTGAAGCACCCCACCGGGGAGCTGTTTTTT. Amino acid sequence: CSVKHPTGELFF. J is TRBJ2-2 and V is TRBV29-1; D call uncertain. This CDR3 has 12 amino acids. Germline V gene sequence: CDR1 SQVTM, CDR2 ANQGSEA. V lost 6 bases and J 4 bases, leaving 9 bases between the germline ends.

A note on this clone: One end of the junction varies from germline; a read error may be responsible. This CDR3 is CASRLDVMNTEAFF. CDR3 nucleotide sequence: TGCGCCAGCAGATTGGACGTGATGAACACTGAAGCTTTCTTT. This rearrangement joins TRBV5-1 to TRBJ1-1; D is ambiguous. Germline lookup yields CDR1 SGHRS and CDR2 YFSETQ. The CDR3 extends over 14 amino acids.

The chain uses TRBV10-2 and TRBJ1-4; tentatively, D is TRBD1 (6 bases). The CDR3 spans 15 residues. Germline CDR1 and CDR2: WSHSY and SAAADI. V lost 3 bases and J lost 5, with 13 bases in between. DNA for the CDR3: TGCGCCAGCAGTGATATACAGGGCGGAAATGAAAAACTGTTTTTT. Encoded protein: CASSDIQGGNEKLFF.

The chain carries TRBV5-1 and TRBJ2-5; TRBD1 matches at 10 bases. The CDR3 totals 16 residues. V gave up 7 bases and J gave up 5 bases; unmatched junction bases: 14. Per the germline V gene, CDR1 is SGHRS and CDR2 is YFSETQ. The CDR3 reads CASQPGQGNVGETQYF. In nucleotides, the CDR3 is TGCGCCAGCCAACCGGGACAGGGGAACGTAGGGGAGACCCAGTACTTC.

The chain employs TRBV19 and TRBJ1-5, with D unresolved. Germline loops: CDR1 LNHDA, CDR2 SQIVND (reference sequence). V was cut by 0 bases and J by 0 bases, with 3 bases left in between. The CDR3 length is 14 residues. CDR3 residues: CASSIDYSNQPQHF. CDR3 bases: TGTGCCAGTAGTATAGATTATAGCAATCAGCCCCAGCATTTT.

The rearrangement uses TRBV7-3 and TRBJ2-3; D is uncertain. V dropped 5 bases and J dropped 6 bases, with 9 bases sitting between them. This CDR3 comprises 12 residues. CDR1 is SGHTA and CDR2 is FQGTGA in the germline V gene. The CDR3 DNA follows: TGTGCCAGCAGCCAAACCGGGGATACGCAGTATTTT. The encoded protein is CASSQTGDTQYF.

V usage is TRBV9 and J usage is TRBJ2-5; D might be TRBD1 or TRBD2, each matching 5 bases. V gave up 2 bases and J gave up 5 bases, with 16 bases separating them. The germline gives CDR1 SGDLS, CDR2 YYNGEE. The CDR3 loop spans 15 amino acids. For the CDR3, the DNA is TGTGCCAGCAGCGTCCGGGACCTGGCTGGGGAGACCCAGTACTTC. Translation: CASSVRDLAGETQYF.

This CDR3 is CASSLGQGPEAFF. For the CDR3, the DNA is TGTGCCAGCAGCTTGGGACAGGGTCCTGAAGCTTTCTTT. The chain joins TRBV5-4 to TRBJ1-1; TRBD1 matches at 7 bases. V lost 0 bases, J lost 6 bases, and 2 bases stayed unmatched. The germline CDR1 and CDR2 sequences are SGHNT and YYREEE (reference sequence). CDR3 length: 13 residues.

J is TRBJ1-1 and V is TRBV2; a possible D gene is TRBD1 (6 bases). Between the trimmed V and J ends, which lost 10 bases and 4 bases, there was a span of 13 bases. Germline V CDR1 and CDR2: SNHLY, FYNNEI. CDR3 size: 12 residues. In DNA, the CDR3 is TGTGCCACCAACAGGGTGGGCACTGAAGCTTTCTTT. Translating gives CATNRVGTEAFF.

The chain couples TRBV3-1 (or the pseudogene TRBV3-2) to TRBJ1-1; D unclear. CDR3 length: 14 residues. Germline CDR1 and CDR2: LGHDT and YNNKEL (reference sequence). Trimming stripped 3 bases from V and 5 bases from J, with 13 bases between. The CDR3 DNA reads TGTGCCAGCAGCCATTCGGGCGCGAGGACTGAAGCTTTCTTT. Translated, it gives CASSHSGARTEAFF.

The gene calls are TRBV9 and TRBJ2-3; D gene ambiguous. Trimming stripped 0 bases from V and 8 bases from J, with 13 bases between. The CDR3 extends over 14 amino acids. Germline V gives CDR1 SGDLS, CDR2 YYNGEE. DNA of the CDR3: TGTGCCAGCAGCGTAGGGCAAGAGGTCGGTACGCAGTATTTT. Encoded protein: CASSVGQEVGTQYF. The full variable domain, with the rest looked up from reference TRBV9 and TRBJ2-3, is DSGVTQTPKHLITATGQRVTLRCSPRSGDLSVYWYQQSLDQGLQFLIQYYNGEERAKGNILERFSAQQFPDLHSELNLSSLELGDSALYFCASSVGQEVGTQYFGPGTRLTVL.

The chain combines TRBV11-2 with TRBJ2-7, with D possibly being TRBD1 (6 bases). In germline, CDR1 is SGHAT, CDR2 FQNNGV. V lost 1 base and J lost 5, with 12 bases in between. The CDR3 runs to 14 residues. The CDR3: CASSLATGFDEQYF. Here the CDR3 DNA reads TGTGCCAGCAGCTTAGCAACAGGGTTTGACGAGCAGTACTTC. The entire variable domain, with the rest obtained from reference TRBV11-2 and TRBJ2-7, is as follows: EAGVAQSPRYKIIEKRQSVAFWCNPISGHATLYWYQQILGQGPKLLIQFQNNGVVDDSQLPKDRFSAERLKGVDSTLKIQPAKLEDSAVYLCASSLATGFDEQYFGPGTRLTVT.

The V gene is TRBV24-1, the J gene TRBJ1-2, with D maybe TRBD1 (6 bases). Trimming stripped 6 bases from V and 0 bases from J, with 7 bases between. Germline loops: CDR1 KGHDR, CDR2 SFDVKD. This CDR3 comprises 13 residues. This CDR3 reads CATSRTANYGYTF. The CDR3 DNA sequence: TGTGCCACCAGTAGGACAGCTAACTATGGCTACACCTTC.

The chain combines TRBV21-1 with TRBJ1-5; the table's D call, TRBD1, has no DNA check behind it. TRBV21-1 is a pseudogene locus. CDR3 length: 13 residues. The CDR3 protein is CASSNQGDQPQHF. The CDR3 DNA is TGTGCCAGCAGCAACCAGGGGGATCAGCCCCAGCATTTT.

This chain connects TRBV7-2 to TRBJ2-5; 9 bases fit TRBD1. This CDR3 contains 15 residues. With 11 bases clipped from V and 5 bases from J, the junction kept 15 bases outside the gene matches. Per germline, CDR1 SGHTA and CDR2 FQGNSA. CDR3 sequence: CAVSSNTGGSETQYF. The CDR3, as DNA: TGTGCCGTCAGTTCAAATACAGGGGGCTCGGAGACCCAGTACTTC.

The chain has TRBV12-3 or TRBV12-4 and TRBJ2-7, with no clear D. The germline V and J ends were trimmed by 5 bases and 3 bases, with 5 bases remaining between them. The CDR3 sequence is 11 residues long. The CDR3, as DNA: TGTGCCAGCAGTCCTCACTACGAGCAGTACTTC. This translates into CASSPHYEQYF.

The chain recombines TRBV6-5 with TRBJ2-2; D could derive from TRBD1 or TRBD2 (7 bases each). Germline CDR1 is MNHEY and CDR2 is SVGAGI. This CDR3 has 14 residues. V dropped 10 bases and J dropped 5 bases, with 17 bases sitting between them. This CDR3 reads CATRRGGRTGELFF. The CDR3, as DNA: TGTGCCACCCGCAGGGGGGGCAGGACCGGGGAGCTGTTTTTT.

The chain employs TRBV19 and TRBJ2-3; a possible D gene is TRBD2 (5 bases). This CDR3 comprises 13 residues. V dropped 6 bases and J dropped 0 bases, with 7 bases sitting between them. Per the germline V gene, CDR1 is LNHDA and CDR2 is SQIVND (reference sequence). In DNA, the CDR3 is TGTGCCAGTAGGGAGGACAGCACAGATACGCAGTATTTT. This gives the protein CASREDSTDTQYF.

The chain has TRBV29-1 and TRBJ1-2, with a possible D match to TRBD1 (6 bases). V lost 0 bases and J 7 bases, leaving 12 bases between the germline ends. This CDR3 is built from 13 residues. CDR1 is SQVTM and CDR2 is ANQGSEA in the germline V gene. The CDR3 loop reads CSVEETGAGGYTF. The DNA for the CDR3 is TGCAGCGTTGAAGAGACAGGAGCTGGTGGCTACACCTTC.

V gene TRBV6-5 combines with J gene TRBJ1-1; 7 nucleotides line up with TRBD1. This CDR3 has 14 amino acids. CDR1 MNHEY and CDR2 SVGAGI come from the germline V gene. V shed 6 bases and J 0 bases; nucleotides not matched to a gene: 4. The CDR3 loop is CASRSGQLNTEAFF. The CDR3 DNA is TGTGCCAGCAGGTCGGGACAGCTGAACACTGAAGCTTTCTTT.

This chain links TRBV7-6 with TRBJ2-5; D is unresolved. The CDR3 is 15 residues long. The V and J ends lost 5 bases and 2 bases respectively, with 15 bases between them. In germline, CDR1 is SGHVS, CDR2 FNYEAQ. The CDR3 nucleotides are TGTGCCAGCAGCCTATTGAGCCAGAAACAAGAGACCCAGTACTTC. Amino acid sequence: CASSLLSQKQETQYF.

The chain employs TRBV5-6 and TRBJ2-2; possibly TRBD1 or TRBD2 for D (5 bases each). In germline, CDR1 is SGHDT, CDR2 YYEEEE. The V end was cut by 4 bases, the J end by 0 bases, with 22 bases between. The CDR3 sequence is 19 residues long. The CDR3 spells CASSRGREGRVANTGELFF. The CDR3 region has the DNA TGTGCCAGCAGCCGGGGCCGAGAGGGGCGCGTAGCGAACACCGGGGAGCTGTTTTTT.

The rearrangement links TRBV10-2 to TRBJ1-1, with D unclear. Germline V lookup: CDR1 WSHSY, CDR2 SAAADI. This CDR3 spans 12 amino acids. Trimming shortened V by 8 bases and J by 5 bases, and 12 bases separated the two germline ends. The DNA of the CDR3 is TGCGCCAGCGCCGACGGGTGGACTGAAGCTTTCTTT. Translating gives CASADGWTEAFF.

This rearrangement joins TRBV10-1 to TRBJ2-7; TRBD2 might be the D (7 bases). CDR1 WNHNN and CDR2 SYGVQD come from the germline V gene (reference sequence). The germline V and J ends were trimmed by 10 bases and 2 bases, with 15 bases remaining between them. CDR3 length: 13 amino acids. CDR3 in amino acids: CATSKGGTYEQYF. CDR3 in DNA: TGCGCCACGTCGAAGGGGGGGACCTACGAGCAGTACTTC.

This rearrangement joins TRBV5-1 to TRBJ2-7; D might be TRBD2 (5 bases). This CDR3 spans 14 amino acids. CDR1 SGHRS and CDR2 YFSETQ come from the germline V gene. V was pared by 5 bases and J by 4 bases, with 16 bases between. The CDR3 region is CASSRGEVTYEQYF. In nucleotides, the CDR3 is TGCGCCAGCAGTCGGGGAGAGGTAACTTACGAGCAGTACTTC. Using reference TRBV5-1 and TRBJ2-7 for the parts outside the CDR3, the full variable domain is KAGVTQTPRYLIKTRGQQVTLSCSPISGHRSVSWYQQTPGQGLQFLFEYFSETQRNKGNFPGRFSGRQFSNSRSEMNVSTLELGDSALYLCASSRGEVTYEQYFGPGTRLTVT.

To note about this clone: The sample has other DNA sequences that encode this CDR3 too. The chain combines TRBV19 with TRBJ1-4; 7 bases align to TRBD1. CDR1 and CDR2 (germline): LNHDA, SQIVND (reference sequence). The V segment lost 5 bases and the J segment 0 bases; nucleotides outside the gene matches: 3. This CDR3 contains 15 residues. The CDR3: CASSPGTATNEKLFF. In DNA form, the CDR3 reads TGTGCCAGTAGTCCCGGGACAGCAACTAATGAAAAACTGTTTTTT.

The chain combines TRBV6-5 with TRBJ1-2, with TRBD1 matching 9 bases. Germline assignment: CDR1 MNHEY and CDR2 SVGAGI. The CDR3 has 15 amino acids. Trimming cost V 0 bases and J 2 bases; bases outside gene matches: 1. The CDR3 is CASSYSGQGNYGYTF. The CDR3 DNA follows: TGTGCCAGCAGTTACTCGGGACAGGGCAACTATGGCTACACCTTC.

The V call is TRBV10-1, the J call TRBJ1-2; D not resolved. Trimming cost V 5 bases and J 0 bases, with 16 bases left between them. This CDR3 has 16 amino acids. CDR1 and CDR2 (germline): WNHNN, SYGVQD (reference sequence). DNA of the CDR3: TGCGCCAGCAGTTCTATTGGCGTAGCGTCTAACTATGGCTACACCTTC. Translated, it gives CASSSIGVASNYGYTF.

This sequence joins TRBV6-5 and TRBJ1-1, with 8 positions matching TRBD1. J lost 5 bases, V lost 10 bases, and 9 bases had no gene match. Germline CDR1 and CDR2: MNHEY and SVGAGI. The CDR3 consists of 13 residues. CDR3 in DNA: TGTGCCACCGCAGGGGGCGGGGAAACTGAAGCTTTCTTT. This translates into CATAGGGETEAFF.

CDR3 residues: CASSDWGRREKLFF. CDR3 DNA sequence: TGTGCCAGCAGTGATTGGGGGAGGAGAGAAAAACTGTTTTTT. V is TRBV2 and J is TRBJ1-4; weak D call: TRBD1 (5 bases). Trimming removed 3 bases from V and 8 bases from J, with 13 bases in between. The CDR3 loop spans 14 amino acids. CDR1 SNHLY and CDR2 FYNNEI come from the germline V gene.

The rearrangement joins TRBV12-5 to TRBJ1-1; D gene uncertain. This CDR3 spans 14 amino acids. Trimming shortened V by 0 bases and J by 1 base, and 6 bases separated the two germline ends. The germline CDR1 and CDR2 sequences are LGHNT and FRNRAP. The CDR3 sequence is CASGLVPENTEAFF. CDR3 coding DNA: TGTGCTAGTGGTTTGGTGCCGGAGAACACTGAAGCTTTCTTT.

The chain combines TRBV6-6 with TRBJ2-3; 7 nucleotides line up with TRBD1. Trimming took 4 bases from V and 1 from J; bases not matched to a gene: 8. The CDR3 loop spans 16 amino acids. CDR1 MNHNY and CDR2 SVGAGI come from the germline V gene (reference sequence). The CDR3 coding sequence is TGTGCCAGCAGTTCGGACAGGCACTACCGCACAGATACGCAGTATTTT. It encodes CASSSDRHYRTDTQYF.